These 19 T cell receptor beta chains were sequenced from one sample in a study of patients and donors after allogeneic stem cell transplantation (TCRdb year 2020). Library preparation employed RT-PCR. Sequencing instrument: NextSeq 550. TCRdb reprocessed the public reads (quality trimming at Q25 with fastp, clone calling with MiXCR) and kept in-frame beta chains. Identical CDR3 proteins give one entry, which carries the most common genes and DNA. Across this sample there are 800,000 to 1,000,000 distinct CDR3 sequences, with about a sixth seen only once. The leading ten clones occupy around 5.5% of the sample. Sequenced material: blood, either unsorted or a sorted T cell fraction (not recorded which). The receptors here all came from a human donor who was either an allogeneic HSCT recipient or a stem cell or donor lymphocyte infusion donor (not recorded which). It is not recorded whose cells these are; they may come from a transplant donor.

This clonotype was detected a few times. The chain recombines TRBV27 with TRBJ1-1, with 7 bases aligning to TRBD1. V was clipped by 7 bases and J by 4 bases; unmatched bases: 15. The CDR3 consists of 16 residues. CDR1 and CDR2 (germline): MNHEY, SMNVEV (reference sequence). The CDR3 spells CASKYGGGRGSTEAFF. CDR3 DNA sequence: TGTGCCAGCAAGTATGGGGGGGGCAGGGGGTCCACTGAAGCTTTCTTT.

At least ten counts were recorded for this clonotype. The chain joins TRBV12-3 or TRBV12-4 to TRBJ2-1; D unresolved. V was shortened by 3 bases and J by 8 bases, with 5 bases between the two germline ends. This CDR3 spans 11 amino acids. In DNA, the CDR3 is TGTGCCAGCAGTTTGACCGATGAGCAGTTCTTC. It codes for CASSLTDEQFF.

The V call is TRBV6-2 or TRBV6-3, the J call TRBJ1-5; D might be TRBD1 (6 bases). The CDR3 contains 16 residues. Deletions cut 6 bases from V and 7 bases from J, with 22 bases between. In germline, CDR1 is MNHEY, CDR2 SVGEGT. This chain's CDR3 is CASSLLAQGWNQPQHF. The CDR3 DNA reads as TGTGCCAGCAGCCTCCTCGCACAGGGATGGAACCAGCCCCAGCATTTT.

V is TRBV20-1 and J is TRBJ1-2; TRBD1 is a possible D gene (5 bases). The CDR3 has 15 residues. Germline V gives CDR1 DFQATT, CDR2 SNEGSKA (reference sequence). Trimming took 0 bases from V and 6 from J, leaving 17 bases between them. CDR3 protein: CSARDSGDWAHGYTF. The CDR3 DNA reads as TGCAGTGCTAGAGATTCTGGGGACTGGGCCCATGGCTACACCTTC.

Here the CDR3 DNA reads TGCAGCGTTGATCGGACACTGATGTCCCCGAACACTGAAGCTTTCTTT. Its protein is CSVDRTLMSPNTEAFF. This chain links TRBV29-1 with TRBJ1-1; tentatively, D is TRBD1 (5 bases). CDR1 and CDR2 from the germline V gene are SQVTM and ANQGSEA. The CDR3 has 16 amino acids. V was pared by 3 bases and J by 1 base, with 18 bases between.

There are a few counts of this clonotype. V gene TRBV7-2 combines with J gene TRBJ1-2; D is perhaps TRBD1 (6 bases). The CDR3 has 15 residues. Germline CDR1 SGHTA, CDR2 FQGNSA. V was trimmed by 5 bases and J by 4 bases, leaving 17 bases between them. In DNA form, the CDR3 reads TGTGCCAGCAGCCCTTACAGGGTTGGAAGCTATGGCTACACCTTC. It codes for CASSPYRVGSYGYTF.

The chain uses TRBV20-1 and TRBJ2-4, with D unresolved. The germline V and J ends were trimmed by 3 bases and 7 bases, with 13 bases remaining between them. The CDR3 totals 13 residues. CDR1 and CDR2 (germline): DFQATT, SNEGSKA (reference sequence). The CDR3 spells CSASGQVMNIQYF. The CDR3 region has the DNA TGCAGTGCTAGCGGCCAGGTCATGAACATTCAGTACTTC.

Ten or more counts support this clonotype. The gene calls are TRBV5-6 and TRBJ1-2; TRBD1 matches 7 bases. The CDR3 runs to 15 residues. Germline V gives CDR1 SGHDT, CDR2 YYEEEE. V lost 0 bases, J lost 2 bases, and 4 bases stayed unmatched. The CDR3 here is CASSLGQGLNYGYTF. In nucleotides, the CDR3 is TGTGCCAGCAGCTTGGGACAGGGTTTGAACTATGGCTACACCTTC.

The V gene is TRBV5-1, the J gene TRBJ1-4; the D gene is possibly TRBD1 (6 bases). Germline V gives CDR1 SGHRS, CDR2 YFSETQ. The length of the CDR3 is 18 residues. V shed 1 base and J shed 0 bases, with 16 bases lying between them. The CDR3 nucleotides are TGCGCCAGCAGCTTGCAGGGGAGGGGCCTTGCAACTAATGAAAAACTGTTTTTT. The encoded protein is CASSLQGRGLATNEKLFF.

The table lists this clonotype with many counts. The V gene is TRBV12-3 or TRBV12-4, the J gene TRBJ2-5; TRBD1 might be the D (6 bases). Between the trimmed V and J ends, which lost 5 bases and 5 bases, there was a span of 24 bases. The CDR3 length is 17 residues. CDR3 loop: CASSPIPGGADLETQYF. The CDR3 DNA is TGTGCCAGCAGTCCAATTCCTGGGGGCGCGGATTTGGAGACCCAGTACTTC.

This clonotype was recorded a few times. V gene TRBV6-5 combines with J gene TRBJ2-5; maybe TRBD1 (6 bases). Looked up from germline, CDR1 is MNHEY and CDR2 is SVGAGI. V shed 4 bases and J shed 5 bases, with 17 bases lying between them. The CDR3 has 15 residues. CDR3 nucleotides: TGTGCCAGCAGTTTCCTCCCTCTCAGGGGCGAGACCCAGTACTTC. Translation: CASSFLPLRGETQYF.

The chain links TRBV5-6 to TRBJ1-5; D unclear. The CDR3 sequence is 17 residues long. CDR1 and CDR2 from the germline V gene are SGHDT and YYEEEE. Trimming took 1 base from V and 0 from J, leaving 14 bases between them. The CDR3 sequence is CASSLFRGANSNQPQHF. Here the CDR3 DNA reads TGTGCCAGCAGCTTGTTTCGGGGAGCCAATAGCAATCAGCCCCAGCATTTT. The entire variable domain, with the rest obtained from reference TRBV5-6 and TRBJ1-5, is as follows: DAGVTQSPTHLIKTRGQQVTLRCSPKSGHDTVSWYQQALGQGPQFIFQYYEEEERQRGNFPDRFSGHQFPNYSSELNVNALLLGDSALYLCASSLFRGANSNQPQHFGDGTRLSIL.

V is TRBV11-3 and J is TRBJ2-7, with 14 bases aligning to TRBD2. Germline assignment: CDR1 SGHNT and CDR2 YENEEA. Losses at the gene ends were 0 bases for V and 3 bases for J; bases not matched to a gene: 1. This CDR3 is built from 16 residues. CDR3 protein: CASSLEGLAGDYEQYF. Written as DNA, the CDR3 is TGTGCCAGCAGCTTAGAGGGACTAGCGGGAGACTACGAGCAGTACTTC.

Only a few counts were recorded for this clonotype. The J gene is TRBJ2-7, the V gene TRBV20-1, with D uncertain. The CDR3 covers 13 residues. Trimming left V 0 bases short and J 2 bases short, with 8 bases between. CDR1 is DFQATT and CDR2 is SNEGSKA in the germline V gene (reference sequence). The CDR3 DNA is TGCAGTGCTAGAGACGCGGTCCCCTACGAGCAGTACTTC. Translating it yields CSARDAVPYEQYF.

This clonotype appeared a few times. The gene calls are TRBV12-3 or TRBV12-4 and TRBJ1-1; 8 bases are shared with TRBD1. The CDR3 loop spans 16 amino acids. V shed 1 base, J shed 1 base, and the junction held 5 bases outside the gene matches. DNA for the CDR3: TGTGCCAGCAGTTTAGGGACAGGGTGGCGGAACACTGAAGCTTTCTTT. This encodes CASSLGTGWRNTEAFF.

A few counts support this clonotype. Here the CDR3 reads CATSRDLAGGPYEQFF. The CDR3 DNA follows: TGTGCCACCAGCAGAGATCTGGCGGGAGGGCCGTATGAGCAGTTCTTC. The chain couples TRBV15 to TRBJ2-1, with TRBD2 matching over 9 bases. CDR1 and CDR2 (germline): LNHNV, YYDKDF (reference sequence). Unmatched junction bases numbered 8, after V lost 0 bases and J lost 8 bases. This CDR3 spans 16 amino acids.

This clonotype occurred a few times. This rearrangement joins TRBV12-3 or TRBV12-4 to TRBJ1-1, with TRBD1 identical over 7 bases. V shed 3 bases, J shed 1 base, and the junction held 5 bases outside the gene matches. CDR3 size: 15 residues. CDR3: CASSFFWTGNTEAFF. The CDR3 region has the DNA TGTGCCAGCAGTTTTTTCTGGACAGGGAACACTGAAGCTTTCTTT.

The J gene is TRBJ2-2, the V gene TRBV15; a possible D gene is TRBD1 (6 bases). CDR1 and CDR2 from the germline V gene are LNHNV and YYDKDF (reference sequence). The CDR3 length is 17 residues. V was clipped by 0 bases and J by 6 bases, with 17 bases between them. CDR3 bases: TGTGCCACCAGCAGAGATTTAGGGCAGGGGAGAGCCGGGGAGCTGTTTTTT. Translated: CATSRDLGQGRAGELFF.

This clonotype was seen more than once but under ten times. V is TRBV4-3 and J is TRBJ1-3; a possible D gene is TRBD1 (6 bases). Germline CDR1 is LGHNA and CDR2 is YSLEER. V was trimmed by 2 bases and J by 4 bases, leaving 15 bases between them. The CDR3 totals 16 residues. The CDR3 region has the DNA TGCGCCAGCAGCCAATACCCACGGACAGTCGGAAACACCATATATTTT. Its protein is CASSQYPRTVGNTIYF.